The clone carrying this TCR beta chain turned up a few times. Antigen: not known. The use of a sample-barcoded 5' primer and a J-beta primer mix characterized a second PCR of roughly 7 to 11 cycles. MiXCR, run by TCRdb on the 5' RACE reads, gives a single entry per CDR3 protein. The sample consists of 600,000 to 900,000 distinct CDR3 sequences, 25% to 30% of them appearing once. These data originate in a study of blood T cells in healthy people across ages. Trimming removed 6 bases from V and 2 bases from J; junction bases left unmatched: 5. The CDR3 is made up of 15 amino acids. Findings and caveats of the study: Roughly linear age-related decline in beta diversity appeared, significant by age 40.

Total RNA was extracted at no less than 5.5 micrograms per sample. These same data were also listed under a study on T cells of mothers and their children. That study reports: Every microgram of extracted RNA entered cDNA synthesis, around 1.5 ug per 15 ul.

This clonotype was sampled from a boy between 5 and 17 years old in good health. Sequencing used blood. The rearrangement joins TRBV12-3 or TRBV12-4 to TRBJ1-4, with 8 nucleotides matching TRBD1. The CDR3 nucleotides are TGTGCCAGCAGATCACAGGGGGGGACTAATGAAAAACTGTTTTTT. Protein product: CASRSQGGTNEKLFF.